The sample holds a few counts of the clone carrying this T cell receptor (beta chain). Its antigen is still unknown. TCRdb called the 5' RACE reads again in MiXCR, with one record for every CDR3 protein. The sample contains 510,000 or so distinct CDR3 sequences, roughly 15% of which appear only once. Everyone who gave samples was a healthy Caucasian. This entry is derived from a study of identical twins. Study-level results: Rather than following the same donors, the conclusions depended on cross-sectional statistical analysis. While abundant cord blood beta clonotypes carried fewer insertions, memory repertoires showed no such pattern.

CDR3 length: 18 amino acids. Losses at the gene ends were 1 base for V and 7 bases for J; bases not matched to a gene: 14. In germline, CDR1 is SGHAT, CDR2 FQDESV (reference sequence). The same data also contributed to another study, on yellow fever vaccine responses in identical twins.

This TCR derives from a woman aged 18-29 years in good health. The J gene is TRBJ2-1, the V gene TRBV11-1; 9 bases align to TRBD2. Sequencing input: CD4+ T cells sorted from blood. The CDR3, as DNA: TGTGCCAGCAGCTTAGGGGGTGGTAGCGGGGGCCTGTGGAATGAGCAGTTCTTC. Its translation is CASSLGGGSGGLWNEQFF.